One sample yielded the 19 T cell receptor beta chains listed below, sequenced in a study of T cell changes during pregnancy in multiple sclerosis. Sequencing was performed with immunoSEQ multiplex PCR; in TCRdb, only in-frame clones are kept and a portion is missing. The sample shows approximately 50,000 clones, around 92% of them seen only once. This specimen was CD4+ T cells from peripheral blood mononuclear cells, taken in the third trimester of pregnancy. These receptors all come from a female donor with multiple sclerosis, enrolled in a pregnancy study.

The CDR3, as DNA: TGTGCCAGCAGTCCCCCCCTAGTGTCCCCCTACACAGATACGCAGTATTTT. Residues: CASSPPLVSPYTDTQYF. The chain links TRBV28 to TRBJ2-3, with D unresolved. Trimming took off 5 bases at V and 2 bases at J, with 20 bases between the two ends. The germline CDR1 and CDR2 sequences are MDHEN and SYDVKM. This CDR3 spans 17 amino acids. Looking up the rest from reference TRBV28 and TRBJ2-3 gives the full variable domain: DVKVTQSSRYLVKRTGEKVFLECVQDMDHENMFWYRQDPGLGLRLIYFSYDVKMKEKGDIPEGYSVSREKKERFSLILESASTNQTSMYLCASSPPLVSPYTDTQYFGPGTRLTVL.

In DNA form, the CDR3 reads TGTGCCAGCAGGGAGGGACAGTTTGATGAAAAACTGTTTTTT. Translation: CASREGQFDEKLFF. The chain links TRBV6-5 to TRBJ1-4; 7 nucleotides match TRBD1. Germline lookup yields CDR1 MNHEY and CDR2 SVGAGI. CDR3 length equals 14 residues. The V segment lost 6 bases and the J segment 6 bases; nucleotides outside the gene matches: 7.

V and J are TRBV29-1 and TRBJ2-5; D may be TRBD1 (5 bases). This CDR3 is built from 11 residues. The germline V and J ends were trimmed by 6 bases and 1 base, with 6 bases remaining between them. CDR1 is SQVTM and CDR2 is ANQGSEA in the germline V gene. CDR3: CSVGLQETQYF. The CDR3, as DNA: TGCAGCGTGGGGCTCCAAGAGACCCAGTACTTC. Looking up the rest from reference TRBV29-1 and TRBJ2-5 gives the full variable domain: SAVISQKPSRDICQRGTSLTIQCQVDSQVTMMFWYRQQPGQSLTLIATANQGSEATYESGFVIDKFPISRPNLTFSTLTVSNMSPEDSSIYLCSVGLQETQYFGPGTRLLVL.

J is TRBJ2-1 and V is TRBV28, with D perhaps TRBD1 (5 bases). The V gene's germline CDR1 is MDHEN and CDR2 SYDVKM. The CDR3 loop spans 13 amino acids. With 6 bases removed from V and 4 bases from J, the gap between germline ends came to 10 bases. The CDR3 DNA reads as TGTGCCAGCAGCCTGGGGCAGTACAATGAGCAGTTCTTC. It specifies CASSLGQYNEQFF.

V is TRBV5-1 and J is TRBJ2-3; D is perhaps TRBD2 (6 bases). CDR3 length equals 16 residues. The V and J ends lost 6 bases and 6 bases respectively, with 23 bases between them. Germline V gives CDR1 SGHRS, CDR2 YFSETQ. The CDR3, as DNA: TGCGCCAGCATCAGAACCGGGACCACAAGCGGGGATACGCAGTATTTT. It translates to CASIRTGTTSGDTQYF.

The chain joins TRBV9 to TRBJ2-1, with D possibly matching TRBD2 (5 bases). The CDR3 extends over 15 amino acids. V dropped 3 bases and J dropped 5 bases, with 15 bases sitting between them. Germline V gene lookup returns CDR1 SGDLS and CDR2 YYNGEE. The CDR3 region is CASSGGGLANNEQFF. In nucleotides, the CDR3 is TGTGCCAGCAGCGGGGGTGGTCTAGCAAACAATGAGCAGTTCTTC.

The genes are TRBV27 and TRBJ2-6; TRBD1 matches 8 bases. The J segment lost 1 base and the V segment lost 7 bases, leaving 6 bases of the junction unmatched. CDR1 and CDR2 (germline): MNHEY, SMNVEV (reference sequence). The CDR3 is made up of 16 amino acids. This CDR3 reads CASMDRVASGANVLTF. CDR3 DNA: TGTGCCAGCATGGACAGGGTTGCTTCTGGGGCCAACGTCCTGACTTTC.

This sequence joins TRBV5-1 and TRBJ2-3; maybe TRBD2 (6 bases). Trimming removed 2 bases at V and 5 bases at J, with 15 bases between. CDR3 length equals 15 residues. Germline CDR1 and CDR2: SGHRS and YFSETQ. CDR3 sequence: CASSLRGTQLDTQYF. In DNA form, the CDR3 reads TGCGCCAGCAGCTTACGGGGGACTCAATTAGATACGCAGTATTTT.

The rearrangement links TRBV28 to TRBJ2-2; 13 bases line up with TRBD2. V lost 7 bases to trimming and J lost 6 bases; unmatched junction nucleotides: 5. CDR1 is MDHEN, CDR2 SYDVKM, per germline. The CDR3 sequence is 15 residues long. The CDR3 here is CASTQLAGGSGELFF. For the CDR3, the DNA is TGTGCCAGCACCCAACTAGCGGGAGGGTCCGGGGAGCTGTTTTTT.

This clone showed up just once. V is TRBV10-3 and J is TRBJ2-1; 8 bases map to TRBD2. The CDR3 has 15 residues. V lost 4 bases and J lost 2; bases outside the gene matches: 4. Germline lookup yields CDR1 ENHRY and CDR2 SYGVKD. The chain's CDR3 is CAISALAGPYNEQFF. For the CDR3, the DNA is TGTGCCATCAGTGCCTTAGCGGGGCCCTACAATGAGCAGTTCTTC.

The chain uses TRBV6-5 and TRBJ2-7; maybe TRBD1 (6 bases). Germline lookup yields CDR1 MNHEY and CDR2 SVGAGI. This CDR3 contains 14 residues. Trimming removed 6 bases from V and 0 bases from J, with 12 bases in between. The CDR3 coding sequence is TGTGCCAGCAGCAGGGACATCCTCTCCTACGAGCAGTACTTC. Its translation is CASSRDILSYEQYF.

The sample holds a few counts of this clone. The chain is built from TRBV14 and TRBJ2-1, with 11 bases identical to TRBD2. The CDR3 consists of 16 residues. Germline CDR1 and CDR2: SGHDN and FVKESK. The V and J ends lost 4 bases and 7 bases, in that order; junction bases with no gene match: 9. The CDR3 bases are TGTGCCAGCAGCCTTAGCGGGAGGGCGGTCCCAAATGAGCAGTTCTTC. Amino acid sequence: CASSLSGRAVPNEQFF.

V usage is TRBV10-3 and J usage is TRBJ1-2, with D uncertain. The CDR3 covers 13 residues. CDR1 is ENHRY, CDR2 SYGVKD, per germline. Trimming took 5 bases from V and 8 from J, leaving 15 bases between them. The CDR3 nucleotides are TGTGCCATCAGTCTAACAGCTCGCTACGGCTACACCTTC. It is translated as CAISLTARYGYTF.

The CDR3, as DNA: TGTGCCTGGAGCGTACCGGGACAGGGTAATTCACCCCTCCACTTT. Its protein product is CAWSVPGQGNSPLHF. The V gene is TRBV30, the J gene TRBJ1-6; the match to TRBD1 covers 9 bases. The V gene end was trimmed by 3 bases and the J gene end by 6 bases; junction bases not matched to a gene: 6. The CDR3 runs to 15 residues. Germline loops: CDR1 GTSNPN, CDR2 SVGIG (reference sequence).

The chain has TRBV5-1 and TRBJ1-1; possible D gene TRBD1, 5 bases. Trimming cost V 4 bases and J 1 base, with 8 bases left between them. CDR3 size: 13 residues. From germline, CDR1 is SGHRS and CDR2 YFSETQ. The CDR3 DNA reads TGCGCCAGCAGCCGCGGGGCGAACACTGAAGCTTTCTTT. This translates into CASSRGANTEAFF.

The chain has TRBV2 and TRBJ1-3, with D possibly TRBD1 on 5 matching bases. V lost 7 bases to trimming and J lost 0 bases, with 13 bases between them. The V gene's germline CDR1 is SNHLY and CDR2 FYNNEI. The CDR3 contains 15 residues. CDR3 DNA sequence: TGTGCCAGCACCTGGGACTGGAGCTCTGGAAACACCATATATTTT. Translating gives CASTWDWSSGNTIYF.

The chain is built from TRBV6-1 and TRBJ1-1, with 8 bases aligning to TRBD1. Germline-derived CDR1 and CDR2 are MNHNS and SASEGT. The CDR3 loop spans 14 amino acids. V gave up 5 bases and J gave up 5 bases; unmatched junction bases: 7. The chain's CDR3 is CASSRTGMWTEAFF. The CDR3, as DNA: TGTGCCAGCAGTCGGACAGGGATGTGGACTGAAGCTTTCTTT.

The V and J genes are TRBV19 and TRBJ2-1, with 7 bases identical to TRBD2. After removal of 0 bases from V and 4 bases from J, the junction contained 3 bases not matched to a gene. CDR1 LNHDA and CDR2 SQIVND come from the germline V gene (reference sequence). The CDR3 length is 15 residues. The CDR3 loop is CASSIDLAAYNEQFF. As DNA, the CDR3 is TGTGCCAGTAGTATAGACCTAGCGGCTTACAATGAGCAGTTCTTC.

CDR3 DNA sequence: TGTGCCAGTAGTGATAGGGCAGGGAGGAACTGGGAGACCCAGTACTTC. This sequence encodes CASSDRAGRNWETQYF. The chain links TRBV19 to TRBJ2-5; D might be TRBD2 (6 bases). This CDR3 is 16 amino acids long. Germline-derived CDR1 and CDR2 are LNHDA and SQIVND (reference sequence). Trimming stripped 5 bases from V and 5 bases from J, with 21 bases between. Supplemented by reference TRBV19 and TRBJ2-5, the full variable domain reads DGGITQSPKYLFRKEGQNVTLSCEQNLNHDAMYWYRQDPGQGLRLIYYSQIVNDFQKGDIAEGYSVSREKKESFPLTVTSAQKNPTAFYLCASSDRAGRNWETQYFGPGTRLLVL.